This T cell receptor (beta chain) came from a study of shared clonotypes between healthy human individuals. Study overall: Plates per donor: three CD4 naive, three CD4 memory, two CD8 naive, one CD8 memory. Study findings and constraints: All-four-donor shared clonotypes had higher generation probabilities than non-shared clonotypes did.

The study ran the assay at deep level. Clones were sequenced by immunoSEQ multiplex PCR, and TCRdb holds only the in-frame ones, with some missing. The table includes about 2.2 million clones, about 93% detected once. CDR3 length: 13 amino acids. V was pared by 9 bases and J by 2 bases, with 8 bases of the junction left unmatched. Germline CDR1 and CDR2: SGHNT and YYREEE (reference sequence). Positively selected for CCR7, the CD45RO-negative cells used as naive CD8 cells excluded terminally differentiated effector memory CD45RA+ cells. As to this clone: The antigen is undetermined.

The sequenced sample consisted of naive CD8+ T cells from PBMCs. The TCR comes from a man aged 18 to 30 in good health. Some clones in this sample may be carry-over from other donors' samples. V is TRBV5-4 and J is TRBJ2-7; 7 bases line up with TRBD1. For the CDR3, the DNA is TGTGCCACCCAGAGGGACAGAACCTACGAGCAGTACTTC. As protein: CATQRDRTYEQYF.